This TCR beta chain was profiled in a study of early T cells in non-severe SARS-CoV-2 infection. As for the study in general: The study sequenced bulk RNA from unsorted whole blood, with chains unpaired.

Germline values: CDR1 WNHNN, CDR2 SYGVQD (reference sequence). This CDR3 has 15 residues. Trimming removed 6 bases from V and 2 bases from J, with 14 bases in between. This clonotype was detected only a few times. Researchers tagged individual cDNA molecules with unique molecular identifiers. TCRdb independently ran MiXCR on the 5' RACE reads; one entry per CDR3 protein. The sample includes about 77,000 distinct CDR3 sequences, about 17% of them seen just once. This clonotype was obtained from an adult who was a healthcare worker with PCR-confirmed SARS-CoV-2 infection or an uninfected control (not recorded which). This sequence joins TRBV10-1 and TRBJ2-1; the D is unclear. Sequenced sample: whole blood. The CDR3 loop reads CASSADGHPYNEQFF. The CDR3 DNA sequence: TGCGCCAGCAGCGCTGACGGCCATCCCTACAATGAGCAGTTCTTC.